Presented here are 29 T cell receptor beta chains from one specimen sequenced in a study of cytomegalovirus exposure and HLA in healthy donors. The PCR made use of 60 Vbeta and 13 Jbeta primers. Sequencing was performed with immunoSEQ multiplex PCR; in TCRdb, only in-frame clones are kept and a portion is missing. The table lists about 150,000 clones, about 85% of them singletons. Sequences were obtained from PBMCs. The receptors originated from a man aged 18 to 30 in good health and CMV-seronegative.

This clone was recorded only once. This chain links TRBV25-1 with TRBJ2-7; 9 bases line up with TRBD1. V shed 4 bases and J 6 bases; nucleotides not matched to a gene: 7. Germline CDR1 reads MGHDK; CDR2 reads SYGVNS. The CDR3 runs 14 residues. Here the CDR3 DNA reads TGTGCCAGCAGTGCCTGGACAGGGGCGGCCGAGCAGTACTTC. This sequence encodes CASSAWTGAAEQYF.

The chain links TRBV6-5 to TRBJ1-3; D not resolved. Trimming removed 5 bases at V and 2 bases at J, with 4 bases between. The CDR3 runs to 12 residues. Looked up from germline, CDR1 is MNHEY and CDR2 is SVGAGI. For the CDR3, the DNA is TGTGCCAGCAGTGGAGCTGGAAACACCATATATTTT. Protein sequence: CASSGAGNTIYF.

The J gene is TRBJ1-5, the V gene TRBV28; D gene ambiguous. Trimming left V 5 bases short and J 6 bases short, with 17 bases between. CDR3 length: 15 amino acids. CDR1 MDHEN and CDR2 SYDVKM come from the germline V gene. CDR3 bases: TGTGCCAGCAGTCCTTACGACACCGGCACTCAGCCCCAGCATTTT. Protein sequence: CASSPYDTGTQPQHF.

The V gene is TRBV7-9, the J gene TRBJ2-1; 9 nucleotides line up with TRBD2. After removal of 1 base from V and 6 bases from J, the junction contained 7 bases not matched to a gene. The germline V gene encodes CDR1 SEHNR and CDR2 FQNEAQ (reference sequence). The CDR3 sequence is 16 residues long. CDR3 DNA: TGTGCCAGCAGCTTAGGGGGGGGGACTAGCAGCAATGAGCAGTTCTTC. It encodes CASSLGGGTSSNEQFF.

CDR3 sequence: CASSFRSGNVEQYF. As DNA, the CDR3 is TGTGCCAGCAGCTTTCGGTCAGGAAATGTCGAGCAGTACTTC. This chain joins TRBV5-4 and TRBJ2-7; no firm D call. V lost 2 bases and J lost 6, with 15 bases in between. CDR3 length: 14 residues. Germline V lookup: CDR1 SGHNT, CDR2 YYREEE (reference sequence).

This sequence joins TRBV9 and TRBJ2-3, with TRBD2 matching over 10 bases. CDR3 length equals 15 residues. Germline lookup yields CDR1 SGDLS and CDR2 YYNGEE. Trimming removed 4 bases from V and 3 bases from J; junction bases left unmatched: 5. The CDR3 loop is CASSPGTSVTDTQYF. For the CDR3, the DNA is TGTGCCAGCAGCCCCGGGACTAGCGTAACAGATACGCAGTATTTT.

The genes are TRBV5-1 and TRBJ2-7; 8 positions agree with TRBD2. Germline CDR1 is SGHRS and CDR2 is YFSETQ. The V and J ends lost 4 bases and 3 bases, in that order; junction bases with no gene match: 6. The CDR3 length is 14 residues. The CDR3 DNA sequence: TGCGCCAGCAGCCCTGGGAGCGGGGGCTACGAGCAGTACTTC. Amino acid sequence: CASSPGSGGYEQYF.

J is TRBJ2-3 and V is TRBV5-1, with TRBD1 as a possible D gene (6 bases). V was trimmed by 2 bases and J by 0 bases, leaving 10 bases between them. The germline gives CDR1 SGHRS, CDR2 YFSETQ. This CDR3 comprises 15 residues. In nucleotides, the CDR3 is TGCGCCAGCAGCTTCCAGGGGATTAGCACAGATACGCAGTATTTT. Amino acid sequence: CASSFQGISTDTQYF.

The chain joins TRBV30 to TRBJ2-5; maybe TRBD1 (6 bases). Trimming stripped 7 bases from V and 5 bases from J, with 17 bases between. Germline V gene lookup returns CDR1 GTSNPN and CDR2 SVGIG (reference sequence). The CDR3 contains 13 residues. As DNA, the CDR3 is TGTGCCTCCAACCGGGACATCCGGGAGACCCAGTACTTC. The encoded protein is CASNRDIRETQYF.

The chain couples TRBV20-1 to TRBJ2-7; D is unresolved. V lost 5 bases to trimming and J lost 7 bases, with 12 bases between them. This CDR3 spans 11 amino acids. The germline V gene has CDR1 DFQATT and CDR2 SNEGSKA (reference sequence). DNA for the CDR3: TGCAGTGCTCTCCCCTATCTAGAGCAGTACTTC. Amino acid sequence: CSALPYLEQYF.

J is TRBJ1-1 and V is TRBV28; D is possibly TRBD1 (6 bases). CDR3 size: 13 residues. Trimming shortened V by 5 bases and J by 5 bases, and 12 bases separated the two germline ends. Germline CDR1 is MDHEN and CDR2 is SYDVKM. CDR3 loop: CASSPLQGTEAFF. In nucleotides, the CDR3 is TGTGCCAGCAGTCCGCTACAGGGAACTGAAGCTTTCTTT.

The gene calls are TRBV7-9 and TRBJ2-1; D gene ambiguous. Looked up from germline, CDR1 is SEHNR and CDR2 is FQNEAQ (reference sequence). The CDR3 extends over 14 amino acids. V shed 7 bases and J shed 3 bases, with 13 bases lying between them. CDR3 DNA sequence: TGTGCCAGCACCGGGTCCCCTAACTACAATGAGCAGTTCTTC. It is translated as CASTGSPNYNEQFF.

The V gene is TRBV7-2, the J gene TRBJ1-4; D perhaps matches TRBD1 (6 bases). This CDR3 has 15 amino acids. From germline, CDR1 is SGHTA and CDR2 FQGNSA. Trimming removed 6 bases from V and 7 bases from J, with 18 bases in between. The CDR3 protein is CASRRSTGSGEKLFF. For the CDR3, the DNA is TGTGCCAGCAGAAGGTCTACAGGGTCAGGTGAAAAACTGTTTTTT.

The V and J genes are TRBV5-6 and TRBJ1-2; TRBD1 matches at 9 bases. The CDR3 loop spans 14 amino acids. Germline V gene data show CDR1 as SGHDT and CDR2 as YYEEEE. Trimming took 3 bases from V and 6 from J; bases not matched to a gene: 6. As DNA, the CDR3 is TGTGCCAGCAGCTCTACAGGGGGCCGCCATGGCTACACCTTC. Translated, it gives CASSSTGGRHGYTF.

Comments on this clone: Other DNA sequences from this sample encode an identical CDR3 as well. The genes are TRBV7-3 and TRBJ2-2; 14 bases line up with TRBD2. Trimming at V came to 8 bases and at J to 13 bases, leaving 6 bases not matched to a gene. In germline, CDR1 is SGHTA, CDR2 FQGTGA. This CDR3 contains 13 residues. CDR3 residues: CASRGTSGGRLFF. The CDR3, as DNA: TGTGCCAGCCGGGGGACTAGCGGGGGTCGGCTGTTTTTT. Full variable domain (missing parts from reference TRBV7-3 and TRBJ2-2): GAGVSQTPSNKVTEKGKYVELRCDPISGHTALYWYRQSLGQGPEFLIYFQGTGAADDSGLPNDRFFAVRPEGSVSTLKIQRTERGDSAVYLCASRGTSGGRLFFGEGSRLTVL.

A single count supports this clone. This chain connects TRBV2 to TRBJ1-4; possibly TRBD1 for D (6 bases). The CDR3 runs to 16 residues. The V end was cut by 4 bases, the J end by 0 bases, with 12 bases between. CDR1 and CDR2 (germline): SNHLY, FYNNEI. The CDR3 loop is CASSGLRGSTNEKLFF. Here the CDR3 DNA reads TGTGCCAGCAGTGGGCTCAGGGGTTCAACTAATGAAAAACTGTTTTTT.

This chain links TRBV7-8 with TRBJ2-7; TRBD1 matches at 8 bases. V shed 5 bases and J 3 bases; nucleotides not matched to a gene: 3. Germline V lookup: CDR1 SGHVS, CDR2 FQNEAQ. CDR3 length: 13 residues. The CDR3: CASSGDRGYEQYF. The DNA of the CDR3 is TGTGCCAGCAGCGGTGACAGGGGCTACGAGCAGTACTTC.

This clone was found a few times. The genes are TRBV27 and TRBJ2-2, with D unclear. Per germline, CDR1 MNHEY and CDR2 SMNVEV (reference sequence). The length of the CDR3 is 11 residues. V lost 8 bases, J lost 5 bases, and 6 bases lay in between. The DNA of the CDR3 is TGTGCCAGCCCGAGGACCGGGGAGCTGTTTTTT. This encodes CASPRTGELFF.

The CDR3 protein is CASSPTGGAGEKLFF. CDR3 DNA: TGTGCCAGCAGTCCGACAGGGGGCGCGGGGGAAAAACTGTTTTTT. The chain joins TRBV6-4 to TRBJ1-4; 10 nucleotides line up with TRBD1. Germline assignment: CDR1 MRHNA and CDR2 SNTAGT. The junction had 8 bases not matched to a gene; V was cut back by 5 bases and J by 8 bases. The CDR3 covers 15 residues.

This clone has only a few counts. The CDR3 loop is CASSVGQGGINEQFF. The CDR3 DNA reads TGTGCCAGCAGCGTAGGACAGGGGGGAATCAATGAGCAGTTCTTC. The rearrangement joins TRBV9 to TRBJ2-1, with 9 bases fitting TRBD1. CDR3 length: 15 amino acids. With 0 bases clipped from V and 6 bases from J, the junction kept 4 bases outside the gene matches. CDR1 is SGDLS, CDR2 YYNGEE, per germline.

V is TRBV27 and J is TRBJ1-4; D is unclear. Trimming removed 5 bases from V and 7 bases from J, with 14 bases in between. The CDR3 is made up of 14 amino acids. The germline V gene has CDR1 MNHEY and CDR2 SMNVEV (reference sequence). The DNA of the CDR3 is TGTGCCAGCAGTCTCTCCCAGCCGGGTGAAAAACTGTTTTTT. Translated: CASSLSQPGEKLFF.

The rearrangement links TRBV5-1 to TRBJ2-2; unclear D gene. The CDR3 length is 14 residues. V lost 5 bases and J 5 bases, leaving 13 bases between the germline ends. Germline V CDR1 and CDR2: SGHRS, YFSETQ. CDR3: CASRKARVTGELFF. The CDR3 DNA is TGCGCCAGCAGAAAGGCTCGGGTAACCGGGGAGCTGTTTTTT.

The rearrangement uses TRBV7-8 and TRBJ1-1; no firm D call. With 5 bases removed from V and 1 base from J, the gap between germline ends came to 14 bases. Germline loops: CDR1 SGHVS, CDR2 FQNEAQ. The length of the CDR3 is 15 residues. The DNA of the CDR3 is TGTGCCAGCAGCCCTAGCAAAAACTCGAACACTGAAGCTTTCTTT. Amino acids: CASSPSKNSNTEAFF.

The chain employs TRBV18 and TRBJ1-2; maybe TRBD1 (5 bases). Germline-derived CDR1 and CDR2 are KGHSH and LQKENI. This CDR3 comprises 14 residues. Trimming cost V 8 bases and J 0 bases, with 13 bases left between them. This CDR3 reads CASTDSGTNYGYTF. The CDR3 coding sequence is TGTGCCAGCACCGACAGTGGCACTAACTATGGCTACACCTTC.

The chain recombines TRBV6-1 with TRBJ1-5; 10 nucleotides align to TRBD1. Trimming cost V 4 bases and J 2 bases; bases outside gene matches: 5. Germline CDR1 reads MNHNS; CDR2 reads SASEGT. The CDR3 length is 16 residues. The CDR3: CASSVQTGGGNQPQHF. The DNA for the CDR3 is TGTGCCAGCAGTGTCCAGACAGGGGGCGGCAATCAGCCCCAGCATTTT.

The chain couples TRBV5-6 to TRBJ2-1; 9 nucleotides match TRBD2. The V and J ends lost 1 base and 4 bases, in that order; junction bases with no gene match: 3. This CDR3 has 15 residues. Germline CDR1 SGHDT, CDR2 YYEEEE. Here the CDR3 reads CASSLLTSGYNEQFF. CDR3 DNA sequence: TGTGCCAGCAGCTTGTTGACTAGCGGTTACAATGAGCAGTTCTTC.

This chain uses TRBV7-2 with TRBJ1-1, with no clear D. V was clipped by 9 bases and J by 0 bases, with 11 bases between them. The germline V gene has CDR1 SGHTA and CDR2 FQGNSA. CDR3 size: 13 residues. The chain's CDR3 is CASRTVLNTEAFF. As DNA, the CDR3 is TGTGCCAGTAGGACTGTGCTGAACACTGAAGCTTTCTTT.

This clone was detected many times. The rearrangement joins TRBV6-4 to TRBJ2-1; TRBD2 might be the D (6 bases). Deletions cut 3 bases from V and 4 bases from J, with 13 bases between. Germline CDR1 is MRHNA and CDR2 is SNTAGT. This CDR3 spans 15 amino acids. In DNA form, the CDR3 reads TGTGCCAGCAGTGAGGAGGGCGGCGGTTACAATGAGCAGTTCTTC. It is translated as CASSEEGGGYNEQFF.

The chain is built from TRBV9 and TRBJ1-1; D is unresolved. This CDR3 is built from 13 residues. V was cut by 4 bases and J by 0 bases, with 7 bases left in between. The germline CDR1 and CDR2 sequences are SGDLS and YYNGEE. The CDR3 region is CASSPTVNTEAFF. CDR3 DNA: TGTGCCAGCAGCCCCACGGTGAACACTGAAGCTTTCTTT.